This entry describes one TCR beta chain. This record comes from a study of blood T cell repertoires in COVID-19. Study overall: Acute-phase and convalescent COVID-19 samples originated in the United States, Italy and Spain. PBMCs, B-cell-depleted T cells, or T cells provided the cDNA or gDNA that made up the material.

Under the authors' procedure: Reference gene primer amplification yielded estimated nucleated cell counts. The method was immunoSEQ multiplex PCR; TCRdb's version includes in-frame clones alone and lacks a portion of them. V and J calls and clone size come straight from that table; D and trimming were deduced from the DNA. The sample carries hundreds of thousands of clones, 65% to 85% recorded once. The J segment lost 5 bases and the V segment lost 0 bases, leaving 8 bases of the junction unmatched. CDR3 length: 16 amino acids. Per germline, CDR1 SGHRS and CDR2 YFSETQ. This sequence was found in a woman older than 75 with acute or convalescent COVID-19. Sequenced sample: peripheral blood. The rearrangement joins TRBV5-1 to TRBJ2-1; 7 bases are a match to TRBD1. CDR3 nucleotide sequence: TGCGCCAGCAGCTTGGAGACAGGGACAATCAACAATGAGCAGTTCTTC. This translates into CASSLETGTINNEQFF.